This T cell receptor (beta chain) appears in the sequencing data of a study of T cell changes during pregnancy in multiple sclerosis. The repertoire was sequenced with immunoSEQ multiplex PCR; TCRdb's copy has only in-frame clones and lacks some. Of around 60,000 clones in the sample, 89% were seen once. Source: peripheral blood, taken in the first trimester of pregnancy. The sequence derives from a female donor with multiple sclerosis, enrolled in a pregnancy study.

The CDR3 bases are TGTGCCATCAGTGAGTCCATGCTAGGCCAGCCCCAGCATTTT. Encoded protein: CAISESMLGQPQHF. This chain links TRBV10-3 with TRBJ1-5; D is uncertain. This CDR3 has 14 residues. The V gene lost 0 bases and the J gene lost 7 bases, with 10 bases spanning the gap. Looked up from germline, CDR1 is ENHRY and CDR2 is SYGVKD.